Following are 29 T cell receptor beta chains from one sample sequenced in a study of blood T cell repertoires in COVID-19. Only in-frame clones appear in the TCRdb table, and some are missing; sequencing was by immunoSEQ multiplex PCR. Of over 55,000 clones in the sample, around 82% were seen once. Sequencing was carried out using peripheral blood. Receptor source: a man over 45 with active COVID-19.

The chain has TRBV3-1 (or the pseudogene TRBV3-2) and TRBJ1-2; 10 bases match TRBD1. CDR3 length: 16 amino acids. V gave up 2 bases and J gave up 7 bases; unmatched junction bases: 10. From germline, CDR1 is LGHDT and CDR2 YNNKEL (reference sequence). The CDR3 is CASSQLYRQGAGGYTF. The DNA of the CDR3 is TGTGCCAGCAGCCAACTTTACCGACAGGGGGCTGGTGGCTACACCTTC.

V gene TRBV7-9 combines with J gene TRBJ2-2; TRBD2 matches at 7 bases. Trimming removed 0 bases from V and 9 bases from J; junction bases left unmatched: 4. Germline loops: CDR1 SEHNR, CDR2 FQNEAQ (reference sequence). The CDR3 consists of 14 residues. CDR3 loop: CASSLAGGKRELFF. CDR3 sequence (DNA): TGTGCCAGCAGCTTAGCGGGGGGGAAACGGGAGCTGTTTTTT.

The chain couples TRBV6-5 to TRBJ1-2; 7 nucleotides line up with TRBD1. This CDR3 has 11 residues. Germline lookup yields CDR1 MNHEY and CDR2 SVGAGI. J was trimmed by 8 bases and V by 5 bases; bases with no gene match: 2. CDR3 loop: CASSTGEGYTF. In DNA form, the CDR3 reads TGTGCCAGCAGTACAGGGGAGGGCTACACCTTC.

The CDR3 loop reads CASSLLGQGAYSNQPQHF. The CDR3 DNA sequence: TGTGCCAGCAGCTTGCTTGGACAGGGGGCTTATAGCAATCAGCCCCAGCATTTT. The chain recombines TRBV5-6 with TRBJ1-5, with TRBD1 matching 11 bases. V lost 1 base to trimming and J lost 0 bases; unmatched junction nucleotides: 6. CDR1 and CDR2 (germline): SGHDT, YYEEEE. This CDR3 is built from 18 residues.

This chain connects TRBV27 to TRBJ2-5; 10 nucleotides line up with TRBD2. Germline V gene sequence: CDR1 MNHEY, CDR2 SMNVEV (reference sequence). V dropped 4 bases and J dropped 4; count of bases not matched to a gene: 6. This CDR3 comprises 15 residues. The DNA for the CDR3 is TGTGCCAGCAGTTCAGCGGGGGGGCCGGGAGAGACCCAGTACTTC. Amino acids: CASSSAGGPGETQYF.

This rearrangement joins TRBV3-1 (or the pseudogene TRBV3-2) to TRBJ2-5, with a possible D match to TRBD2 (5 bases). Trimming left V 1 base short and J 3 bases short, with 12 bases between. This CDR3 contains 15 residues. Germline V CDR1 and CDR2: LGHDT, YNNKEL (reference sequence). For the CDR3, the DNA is TGTGCCAGCAGCCAAGCTAGCTGGGGAGAAGAGACCCAGTACTTC. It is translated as CASSQASWGEETQYF.

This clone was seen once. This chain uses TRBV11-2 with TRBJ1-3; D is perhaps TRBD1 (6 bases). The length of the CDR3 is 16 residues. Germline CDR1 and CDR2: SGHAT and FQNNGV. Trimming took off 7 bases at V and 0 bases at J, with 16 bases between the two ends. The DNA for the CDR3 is TGTGCCAGCAAGGGACAACTTCATTTCTCTGGAAACACCATATATTTT. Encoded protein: CASKGQLHFSGNTIYF.

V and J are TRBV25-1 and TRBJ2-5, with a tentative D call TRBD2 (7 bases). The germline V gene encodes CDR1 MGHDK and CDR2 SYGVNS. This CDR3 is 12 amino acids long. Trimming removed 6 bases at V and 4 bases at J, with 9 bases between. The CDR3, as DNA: TGTGCCAGCAGAAGGGGGGGAGAGACCCAGTACTTC. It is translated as CASRRGGETQYF.

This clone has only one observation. CDR3 bases: TGCGCCAGCAGTGAGTCACTAGCGGGGGGGCACACAGATACGCAGTATTTT. It specifies CASSESLAGGHTDTQYF. This sequence joins TRBV10-2 and TRBJ2-3; the match to TRBD2 covers 13 bases. Trimming took 0 bases from V and 2 from J; bases not matched to a gene: 2. CDR3 length: 17 residues. Germline V lookup: CDR1 WSHSY, CDR2 SAAADI.

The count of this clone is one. CDR3 nucleotide sequence: TGTGCCAGCAGCTTGAGGCCAGGGGGGACTGAAGCTTTCTTT. The encoded protein is CASSLRPGGTEAFF. V usage is TRBV5-5 and J usage is TRBJ1-1, with 7 nucleotides matching TRBD1. V gave up 1 base and J gave up 5 bases; unmatched junction bases: 5. CDR1 and CDR2 from the germline V gene are SGHKS and YYEKEE (reference sequence). This CDR3 has 14 residues. Full variable domain (remainder filled in from reference TRBV5-5 and TRBJ1-1): DAGVTQSPTHLIKTRGQQVTLRCSPISGHKSVSWYQQVLGQGPQFIFQYYEKEERGRGNFPDRFSARQFPNYSSELNVNALLLGDSALYLCASSLRPGGTEAFFGQGTRLTVV.

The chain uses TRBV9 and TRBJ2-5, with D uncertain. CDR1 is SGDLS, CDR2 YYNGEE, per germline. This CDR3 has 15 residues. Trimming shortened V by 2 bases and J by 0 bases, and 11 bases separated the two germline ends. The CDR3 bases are TGTGCCAGCAGCGTTGGGCGCCAGTACCAAGAGACCCAGTACTTC. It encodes CASSVGRQYQETQYF.

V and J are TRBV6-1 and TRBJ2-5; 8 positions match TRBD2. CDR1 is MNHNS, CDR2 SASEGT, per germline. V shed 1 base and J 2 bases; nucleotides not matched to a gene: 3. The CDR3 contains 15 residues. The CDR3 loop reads CASSEGGGTQETQYF. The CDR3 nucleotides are TGTGCCAGCAGTGAAGGCGGGGGGACTCAAGAGACCCAGTACTTC.

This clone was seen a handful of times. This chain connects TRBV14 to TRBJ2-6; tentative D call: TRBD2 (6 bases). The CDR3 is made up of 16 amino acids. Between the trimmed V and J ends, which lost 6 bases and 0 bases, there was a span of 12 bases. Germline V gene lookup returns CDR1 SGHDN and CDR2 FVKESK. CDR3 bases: TGTGCCAGCAGAGTATTGGGGGGCTCTGGGGCCAACGTCCTGACTTTC. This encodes CASRVLGGSGANVLTF.

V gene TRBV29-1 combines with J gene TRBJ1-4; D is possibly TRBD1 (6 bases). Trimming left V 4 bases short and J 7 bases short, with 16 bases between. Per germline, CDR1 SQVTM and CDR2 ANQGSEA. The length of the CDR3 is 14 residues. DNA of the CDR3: TGCAGCGTTGCTCACAGGGACGTCGTTGAAAAACTGTTTTTT. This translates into CSVAHRDVVEKLFF.

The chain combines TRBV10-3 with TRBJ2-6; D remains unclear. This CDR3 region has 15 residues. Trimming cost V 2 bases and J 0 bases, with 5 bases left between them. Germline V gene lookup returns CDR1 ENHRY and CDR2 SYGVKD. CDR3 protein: CAISEEASGANVLTF. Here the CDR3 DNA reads TGTGCCATCAGTGAGGAGGCCTCTGGGGCCAACGTCCTGACTTTC.

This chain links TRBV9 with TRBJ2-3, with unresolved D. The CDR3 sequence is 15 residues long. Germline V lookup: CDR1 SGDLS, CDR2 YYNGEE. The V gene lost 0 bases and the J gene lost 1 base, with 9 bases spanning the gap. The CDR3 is CASSVESSGTDTQYF. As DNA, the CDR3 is TGTGCCAGCAGCGTAGAAAGTTCAGGCACAGATACGCAGTATTTT. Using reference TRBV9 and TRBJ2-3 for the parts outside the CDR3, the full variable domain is DSGVTQTPKHLITATGQRVTLRCSPRSGDLSVYWYQQSLDQGLQFLIQYYNGEERAKGNILERFSAQQFPDLHSELNLSSLELGDSALYFCASSVESSGTDTQYFGPGTRLTVL.

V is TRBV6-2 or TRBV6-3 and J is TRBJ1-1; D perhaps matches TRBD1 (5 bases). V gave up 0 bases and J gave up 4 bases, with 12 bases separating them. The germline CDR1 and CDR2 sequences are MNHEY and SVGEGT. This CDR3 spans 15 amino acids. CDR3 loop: CASSYSWGEVTEAFF. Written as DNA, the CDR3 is TGTGCCAGCAGTTACTCATGGGGGGAGGTCACTGAAGCTTTCTTT.

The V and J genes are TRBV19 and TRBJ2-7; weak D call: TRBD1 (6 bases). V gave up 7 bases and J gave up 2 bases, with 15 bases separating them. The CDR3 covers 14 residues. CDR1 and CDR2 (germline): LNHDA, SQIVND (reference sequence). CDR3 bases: TGTGCCAGTAACAGCCGCAGGGGCACCTACGAGCAGTACTTC. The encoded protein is CASNSRRGTYEQYF.

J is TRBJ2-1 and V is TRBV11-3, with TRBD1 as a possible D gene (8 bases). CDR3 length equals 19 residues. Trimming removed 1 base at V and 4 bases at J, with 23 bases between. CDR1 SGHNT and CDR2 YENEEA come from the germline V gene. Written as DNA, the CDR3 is TGTGCCAGCAGCTTAGGGTGGGTTACAGGGGGGAGGGATTACAATGAGCAGTTCTTC. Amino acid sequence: CASSLGWVTGGRDYNEQFF.

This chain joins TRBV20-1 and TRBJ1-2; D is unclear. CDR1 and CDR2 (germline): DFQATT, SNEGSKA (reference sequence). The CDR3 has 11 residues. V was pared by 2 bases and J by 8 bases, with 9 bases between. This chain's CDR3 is CSARIVRGYTF. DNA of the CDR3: TGCAGTGCTAGAATAGTTCGAGGCTACACCTTC.

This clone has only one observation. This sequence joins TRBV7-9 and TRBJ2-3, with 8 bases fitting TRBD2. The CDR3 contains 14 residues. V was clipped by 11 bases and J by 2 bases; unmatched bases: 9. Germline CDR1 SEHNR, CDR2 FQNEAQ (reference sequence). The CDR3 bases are TGTGCCGCGGGACGGGGGGGCAACACAGATACGCAGTATTTT. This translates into CAAGRGGNTDTQYF.

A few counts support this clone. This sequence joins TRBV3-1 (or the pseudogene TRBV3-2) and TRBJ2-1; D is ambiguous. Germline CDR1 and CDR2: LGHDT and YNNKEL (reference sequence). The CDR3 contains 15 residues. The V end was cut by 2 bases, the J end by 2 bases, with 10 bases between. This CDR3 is CASSQYPNPYNEQFF. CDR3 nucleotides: TGTGCCAGCAGCCAATACCCTAACCCCTACAATGAGCAGTTCTTC.

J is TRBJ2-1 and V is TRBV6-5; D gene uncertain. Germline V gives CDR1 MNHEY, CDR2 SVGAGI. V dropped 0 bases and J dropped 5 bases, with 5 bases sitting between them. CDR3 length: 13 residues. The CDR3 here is CASSYSRDNEQFF. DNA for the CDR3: TGTGCCAGCAGTTACTCGAGAGACAATGAGCAGTTCTTC.

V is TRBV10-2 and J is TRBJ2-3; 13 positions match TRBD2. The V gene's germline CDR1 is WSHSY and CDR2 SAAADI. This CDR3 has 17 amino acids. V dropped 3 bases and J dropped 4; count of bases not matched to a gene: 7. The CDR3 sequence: CASSDPTSGGAPDTQYF. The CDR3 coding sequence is TGCGCCAGCAGTGACCCTACTAGCGGGGGGGCACCAGATACGCAGTATTTT.

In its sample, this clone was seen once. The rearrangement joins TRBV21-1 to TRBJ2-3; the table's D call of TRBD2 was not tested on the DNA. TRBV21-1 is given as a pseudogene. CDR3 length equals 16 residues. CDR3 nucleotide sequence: TGTGCCAGCAGCAAAGGGGGTCGGGAGATTGGAGATACGCAGTATTTT. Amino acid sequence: CASSKGGREIGDTQYF.

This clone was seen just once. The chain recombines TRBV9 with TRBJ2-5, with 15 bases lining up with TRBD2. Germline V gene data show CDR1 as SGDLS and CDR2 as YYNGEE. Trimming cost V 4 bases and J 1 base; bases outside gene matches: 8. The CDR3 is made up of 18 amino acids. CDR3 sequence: CASSLGLAGGTLQETQYF. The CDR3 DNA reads TGTGCCAGCAGCCTTGGACTAGCGGGGGGGACCCTCCAAGAGACCCAGTACTTC.

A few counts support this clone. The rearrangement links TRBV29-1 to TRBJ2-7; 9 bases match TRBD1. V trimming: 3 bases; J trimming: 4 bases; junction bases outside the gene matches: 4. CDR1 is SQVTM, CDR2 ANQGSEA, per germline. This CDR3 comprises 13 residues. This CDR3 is CSVESGTGYEQYF. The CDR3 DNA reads TGCAGCGTTGAGTCCGGGACAGGGTACGAGCAGTACTTC.

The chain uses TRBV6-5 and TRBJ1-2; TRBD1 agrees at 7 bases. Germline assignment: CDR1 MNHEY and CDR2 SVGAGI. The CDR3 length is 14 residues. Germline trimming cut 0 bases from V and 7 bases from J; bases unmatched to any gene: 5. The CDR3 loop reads CASSYSTGQTGYTF. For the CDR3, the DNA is TGTGCCAGCAGTTACTCGACAGGGCAAACTGGCTACACCTTC.

The CDR3 region is CATSDTTGGWETQYF. The DNA of the CDR3 is TGTGCCACCAGTGACACCACAGGGGGCTGGGAGACCCAGTACTTC. V gene TRBV24-1 combines with J gene TRBJ2-5; 9 positions match TRBD1. The V segment lost 4 bases and the J segment 5 bases; nucleotides outside the gene matches: 7. Germline lookup yields CDR1 KGHDR and CDR2 SFDVKD. The CDR3 spans 15 residues.